This entry concerns a single T cell receptor beta chain. Its antigen is currently unknown. The CDR3 runs 14 residues. With V trimmed by 0 bases and J by 6 bases, 4 bases remained unmatched. The germline gives CDR1 SQVTM, CDR2 ANQGSEA. Assay: immunoSEQ multiplex PCR; the TCRdb copy retains only in-frame clones and omits some. The top ten hold around 3% of the sample, which has approximately 200,000 clones, around 88% seen once. This entry comes from a study of cytomegalovirus exposure and HLA in healthy donors. Findings and caveats of the study: The study found most TCR sequences rare, yet found some public TCRs in many donors. Cytomegalovirus status was reportedly diagnosed by the classifier with high specificity and sensitivity.

The donors were part of the validation cohort of around 110 subjects. That cohort was separate from the first cohort, which comprised roughly 670 subjects. The TCR was taken from a young woman in good health and CMV-seronegative. The sequencing sample was made of PBMCs. The gene calls are TRBV29-1 and TRBJ2-2; 7 bases map to TRBD1. The CDR3 bases are TGCAGCGTTGAAGAGCGCCAGGGGGCCGGGGAGCTGTTTTTT. Its protein is CSVEERQGAGELFF.